Listed below are T cell receptor beta chains from one sample, sequenced in a study of T and B cells in COVID-19 patients. From the multiplex PCR reads, TCRdb called clonotypes with MiXCR, one entry per CDR3 protein. The repertoire holds thousands of distinct CDR3 sequences, with roughly 26% as singletons. Sequencing was performed on blood. These receptors were obtained from a human donor with active COVID-19. Both conserved end residues are part of each CDR3. The D gene is left open where the match is weak. Clone size is given for some rows only: seen once, a few or many times, or a class if the clone is expanded.

large	TRBV6-1	.	TRBJ2-1	CASSVWRNEQFF	TGTGCCAGCAGTGTTTGGAGGAATGAGCAGTTCTTC
.	TRBV4-3	.	TRBJ2-1	CASSQDRVSAYNEQFF	TGCGCCAGCAGCCAAGACAGGGTTTCGGCCTACAATGAGCAGTTCTTC
.	TRBV11-1	TRBD1	TRBJ2-2	CASRPGQGYTGELFF	TGTGCCAGCAGGCCGGGACAGGGGTACACCGGGGAGCTGTTTTTT
few	TRBV4-3	.	TRBJ1-4	CASSQDGYGRNFNEKLFF	TGTGCCAGCAGCCAAGATGGTTACGGACGTAATTTTAATGAAAAACTGTTTTTT
many	TRBV7-6	TRBD2	TRBJ2-1	CASSSRTSGSQEGNEQFF	TGTGCCAGCAGCTCCCGGACTAGCGGGAGTCAGGAAGGCAATGAGCAGTTCTTC
many	TRBV6-2/TRBV6-3	.	TRBJ1-6	CASSWAGPNSPLHF	TGTGCCAGCAGTTGGGCAGGGCCCAATTCACCCCTCCACTTT
many	TRBV6-5	.	TRBJ1-1	CASSYSSQVGTEAFF	TGTGCCAGCAGTTACTCGAGTCAGGTGGGGACTGAAGCTTTCTTT
.	TRBV10-2	.	TRBJ1-3	CASSPYRTGNTIYF	TGCGCCAGCAGTCCCTACCGGACGGGAAACACCATATATTTT
medium-sized	TRBV29-1	.	TRBJ2-2	CSVAGEPGELFF	TGCAGCGTTGCGGGGGAACCCGGGGAGCTGTTTTTT
.	TRBV19	TRBD2	TRBJ2-3	CASRGSGGSMGDTQYF	TGTGCCAGTAGAGGTTCGGGCGGGAGTATGGGAGATACGCAGTATTTT
medium-sized	TRBV19	.	TRBJ1-1	CASSIGARTEAFF	TGTGCCAGTAGTATTGGGGCGAGGACTGAAGCTTTCTTT
medium-sized	TRBV29-1	.	TRBJ2-4	CSVASFGVGGAKNIQYF	TGCAGCGTTGCGTCTTTTGGGGTCGGGGGAGCCAAAAACATTCAGTACTTC
many	TRBV24-1	.	TRBJ2-2	CATSDLLFNTGELFF	TGTGCCACCAGTGATTTGCTCTTCAACACCGGGGAGCTGTTTTTT
few	TRBV11-2	.	TRBJ2-7	CASSQHVGNNYEQYF	TGTGCCAGCAGCCAGCACGTGGGTAACAACTACGAGCAGTACTTC
few	TRBV20-1	.	TRBJ2-7	CSARDSYEQYF	TGCAGTGCTAGAGACAGCTACGAGCAGTACTTC
medium-sized	TRBV6-5	TRBD1	TRBJ2-3	CASSYAGQGTDTQYF	TGTGCCAGCAGTTACGCCGGACAGGGAACAGATACGCAGTATTTT
many	TRBV6-2/TRBV6-3	.	TRBJ1-1	CASTPNPRYDVTEAFF	TGTGCCAGCACCCCAAATCCTCGGTACGATGTCACTGAAGCTTTCTTT
medium-sized	TRBV30	.	TRBJ2-7	CAWNRPTGTYEQYF	TGTGCCTGGAACCGCCCGACGGGTACCTACGAGCAGTACTTC
.	TRBV20-1	TRBD1	TRBJ1-6	CSARRQGVLGNSPLHF	TGCAGTGCTAGAAGACAGGGGGTCCTAGGTAATTCACCCCTCCACTTT
few	TRBV7-9	TRBD1	TRBJ2-7	CASSSGGREQYF	TGTGCCAGCAGCTCAGGGGGCCGGGAGCAGTACTTC
.	TRBV20-1	.	TRBJ1-1	CSAYFPGQNTEAFF	TGCAGTGCTTACTTCCCGGGACAGAACACTGAAGCTTTCTTT
large	TRBV29-1	TRBD1	TRBJ2-5	CSVDHRGGTQYF	TGCAGCGTTGACCACAGGGGTGGGACCCAGTACTTC
few	TRBV5-6	TRBD1	TRBJ1-2	CASRSDPGQGAQSYGYTF	TGTGCCAGCCGATCTGATCCGGGACAGGGGGCTCAGAGCTATGGCTACACCTTC
.	TRBV29-1	.	TRBJ1-1	CSVGTEMNTEAFF	TGCAGCGTTGGGACAGAGATGAACACTGAAGCTTTCTTT
many	TRBV30	.	TRBJ1-5	CAWSLGGGQPQHF	TGTGCCTGGAGTTTGGGTGGGGGTCAGCCCCAGCATTTT
.	TRBV5-6	.	TRBJ2-7	CASSTDSVSSYEQYF	TGTGCCAGCAGCACGGACAGTGTAAGCTCCTACGAGCAGTACTTC
few	TRBV5-1	.	TRBJ2-7	CASSPSEFAGAEQYF	TGCGCCAGCAGCCCATCTGAATTTGCGGGTGCCGAGCAGTACTTC
few	TRBV7-9	TRBD1	TRBJ2-3	CASGYGTGSTDTQYF	TGTGCCAGCGGCTACGGGACAGGGAGCACAGATACGCAGTATTTT
.	TRBV7-2	.	TRBJ2-7	CASSLNGNYEQYF	TGTGCCAGCAGCTTAAACGGTAACTACGAGCAGTACTTC
medium-sized	TRBV19	TRBD1	TRBJ1-2	CATTPTPRRTGLKGYTF	TGTGCCACGACCCCGACCCCGCGACGGACAGGTCTGAAAGGCTACACCTTC
medium-sized	TRBV19	TRBD1	TRBJ1-5	CASRQDRDQPQHF	TGTGCCAGTAGGCAGGACAGGGATCAGCCCCAGCATTTT
medium-sized	TRBV19	.	TRBJ1-1	CASSVGTSTRTEAFF	TGTGCCAGTAGTGTCGGGACATCTACTAGGACTGAAGCTTTCTTT
medium-sized	TRBV19	TRBD1	TRBJ2-7	CASSPQGTEASKQYF	TGTGCCAGTAGTCCTCAGGGGACAGAAGCAAGTAAGCAGTACTTC
.	TRBV7-2	.	TRBJ2-4	CASSLNGAGRIQYF	TGTGCCAGCAGCTTAAACGGGGCGGGGCGCATTCAGTACTTC
many	TRBV5-1	TRBD1	TRBJ2-3	CASSRDSPSTDTQYF	TGCGCCAGCAGCAGGGACAGCCCTAGCACAGATACGCAGTATTTT
.	TRBV11-2	TRBD2	TRBJ2-1	CASSLKPGLAFF	TGTGCCAGCAGCTTAAAACCAGGACTAGCGTTCTTC
.	TRBV5-1	TRBD2	TRBJ2-1	CASSDISGRAYNEQFF	TGCGCCAGCAGCGACATTAGCGGGAGGGCCTACAATGAGCAGTTCTTC